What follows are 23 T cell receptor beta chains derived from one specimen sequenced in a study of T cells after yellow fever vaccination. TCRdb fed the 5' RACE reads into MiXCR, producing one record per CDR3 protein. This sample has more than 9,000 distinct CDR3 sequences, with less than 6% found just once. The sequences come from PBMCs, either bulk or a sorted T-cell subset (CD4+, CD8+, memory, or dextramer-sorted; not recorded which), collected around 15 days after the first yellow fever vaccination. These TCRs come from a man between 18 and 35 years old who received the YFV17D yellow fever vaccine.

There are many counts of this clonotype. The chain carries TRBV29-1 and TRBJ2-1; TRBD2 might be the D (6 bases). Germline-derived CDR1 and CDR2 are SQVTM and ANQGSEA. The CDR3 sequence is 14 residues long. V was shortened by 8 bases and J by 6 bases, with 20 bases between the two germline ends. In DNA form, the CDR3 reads TGCAGCTTCGGGGCGGCGGGGACGGGCAATGAGCAGTTCTTC. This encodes CSFGAAGTGNEQFF.

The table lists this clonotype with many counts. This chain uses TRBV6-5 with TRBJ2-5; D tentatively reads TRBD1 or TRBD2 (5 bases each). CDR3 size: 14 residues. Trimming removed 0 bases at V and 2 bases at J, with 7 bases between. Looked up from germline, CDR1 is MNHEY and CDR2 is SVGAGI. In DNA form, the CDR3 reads TGTGCCAGCAGTTACTCTTGGGGGCAAGAGACCCAGTACTTC. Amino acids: CASSYSWGQETQYF.

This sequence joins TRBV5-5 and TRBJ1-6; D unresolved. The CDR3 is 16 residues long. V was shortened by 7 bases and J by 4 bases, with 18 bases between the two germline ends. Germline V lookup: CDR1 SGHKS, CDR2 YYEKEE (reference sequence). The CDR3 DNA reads TGTGCCAGCGGCTCTGGGCAGGACGCTTATAATTCACCCCTCCACTTT. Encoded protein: CASGSGQDAYNSPLHF.

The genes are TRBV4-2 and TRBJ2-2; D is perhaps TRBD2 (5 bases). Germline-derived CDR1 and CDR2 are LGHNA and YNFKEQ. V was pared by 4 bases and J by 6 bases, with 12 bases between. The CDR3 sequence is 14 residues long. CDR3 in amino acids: CASSLGILSGELFF. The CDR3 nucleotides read TGTGCCAGCAGCCTCGGGATCCTCTCCGGGGAGCTGTTTTTT.

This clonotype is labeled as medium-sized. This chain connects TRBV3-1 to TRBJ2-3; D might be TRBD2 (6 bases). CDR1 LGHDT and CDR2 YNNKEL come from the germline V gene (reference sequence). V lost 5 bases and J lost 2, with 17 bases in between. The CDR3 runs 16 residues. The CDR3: CASSYPGTPTTDTQYF. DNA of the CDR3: TGTGCCAGCAGCTACCCCGGGACTCCAACCACAGATACGCAGTATTTT.

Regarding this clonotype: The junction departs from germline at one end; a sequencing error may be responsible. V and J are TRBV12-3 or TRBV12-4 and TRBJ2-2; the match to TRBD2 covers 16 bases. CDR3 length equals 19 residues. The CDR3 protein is CARRPPPGLAGGYTGELFF. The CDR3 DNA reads TGTGCCCGCAGGCCTCCGCCGGGACTAGCGGGGGGGTACACCGGGGAGCTGTTTTTT.

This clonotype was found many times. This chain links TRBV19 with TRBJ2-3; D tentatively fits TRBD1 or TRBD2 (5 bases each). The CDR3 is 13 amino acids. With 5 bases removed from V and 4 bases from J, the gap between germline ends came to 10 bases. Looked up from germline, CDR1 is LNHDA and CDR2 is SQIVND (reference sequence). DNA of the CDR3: TGTGCCAGTAGTTACGGGGCGGCAGATACGCAGTATTTT. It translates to CASSYGAADTQYF.

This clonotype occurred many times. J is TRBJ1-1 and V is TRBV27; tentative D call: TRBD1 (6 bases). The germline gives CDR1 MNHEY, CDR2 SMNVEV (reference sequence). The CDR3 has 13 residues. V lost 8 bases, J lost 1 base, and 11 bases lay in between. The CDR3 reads CASRDTTNTEAFF. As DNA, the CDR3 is TGTGCCAGCCGGGACACAACGAACACTGAAGCTTTCTTT.

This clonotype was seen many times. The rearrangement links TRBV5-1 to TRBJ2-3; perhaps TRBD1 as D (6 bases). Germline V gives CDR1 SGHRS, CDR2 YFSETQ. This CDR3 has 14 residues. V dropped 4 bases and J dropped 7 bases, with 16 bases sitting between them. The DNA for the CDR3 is TGCGCCAGCAGCCGGGACAAGGGTGCATATACGCAGTATTTT. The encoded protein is CASSRDKGAYTQYF.

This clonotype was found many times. The CDR3: CASSFQYSNPNTEAFF. CDR3 coding DNA: TGTGCCAGCAGTTTTCAGTACTCCAACCCGAACACTGAAGCTTTCTTT. This rearrangement joins TRBV28 to TRBJ1-1; D gene ambiguous. Germline CDR1 and CDR2: MDHEN and SYDVKM. The V gene lost 3 bases and the J gene lost 1 base, with 15 bases spanning the gap. The length of the CDR3 is 16 residues.

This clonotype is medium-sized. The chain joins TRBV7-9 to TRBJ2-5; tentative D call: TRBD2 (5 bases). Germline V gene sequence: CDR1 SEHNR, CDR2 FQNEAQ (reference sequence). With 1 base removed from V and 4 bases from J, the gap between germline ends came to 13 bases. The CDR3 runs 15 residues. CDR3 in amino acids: CASSLVGSPGETQYF. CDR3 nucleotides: TGTGCCAGCAGCTTAGTTGGGAGTCCAGGAGAGACCCAGTACTTC. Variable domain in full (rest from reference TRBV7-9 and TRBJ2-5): DTGVSQNPRHKITKRGQNVTFRCDPISEHNRLYWYRQTLGQGPEFLTYFQNEAQLEKSRLLSDRFSAERPKGSFSTLEIQRTEQGDSAMYLCASSLVGSPGETQYFGPGTRLLVL.

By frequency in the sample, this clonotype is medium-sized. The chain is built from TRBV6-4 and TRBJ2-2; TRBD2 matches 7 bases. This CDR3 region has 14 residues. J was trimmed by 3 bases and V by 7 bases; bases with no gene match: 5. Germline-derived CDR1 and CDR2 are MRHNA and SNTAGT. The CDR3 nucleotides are TGTGCCAGCAAGGCTAGCGGAGACACCGGGGAGCTGTTTTTT. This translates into CASKASGDTGELFF.

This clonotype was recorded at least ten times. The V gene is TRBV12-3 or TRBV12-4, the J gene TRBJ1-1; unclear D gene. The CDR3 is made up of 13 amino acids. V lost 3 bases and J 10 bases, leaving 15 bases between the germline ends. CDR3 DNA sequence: TGTGCCAGCAGTTTTTCGGCAGGTTATACAGCTTTCTTT. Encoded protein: CASSFSAGYTAFF.

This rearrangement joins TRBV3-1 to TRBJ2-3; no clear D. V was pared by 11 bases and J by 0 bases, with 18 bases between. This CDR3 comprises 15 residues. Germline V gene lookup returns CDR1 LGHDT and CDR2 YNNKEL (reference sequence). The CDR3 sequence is CASTKPYTSTDTQYF. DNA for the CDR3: TGTGCCTCCACCAAGCCGTACACTAGCACAGATACGCAGTATTTT.

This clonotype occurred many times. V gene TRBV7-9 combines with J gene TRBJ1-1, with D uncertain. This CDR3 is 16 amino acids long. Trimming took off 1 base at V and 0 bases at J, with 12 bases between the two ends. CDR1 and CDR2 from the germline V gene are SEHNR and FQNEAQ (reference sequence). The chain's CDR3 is CASSLESATMNTEAFF. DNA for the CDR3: TGTGCCAGCAGCTTAGAGTCAGCAACGATGAACACTGAAGCTTTCTTT. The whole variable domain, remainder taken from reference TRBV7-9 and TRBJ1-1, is DTGVSQNPRHKITKRGQNVTFRCDPISEHNRLYWYRQTLGQGPEFLTYFQNEAQLEKSRLLSDRFSAERPKGSFSTLEIQRTEQGDSAMYLCASSLESATMNTEAFFGQGTRLTVV.

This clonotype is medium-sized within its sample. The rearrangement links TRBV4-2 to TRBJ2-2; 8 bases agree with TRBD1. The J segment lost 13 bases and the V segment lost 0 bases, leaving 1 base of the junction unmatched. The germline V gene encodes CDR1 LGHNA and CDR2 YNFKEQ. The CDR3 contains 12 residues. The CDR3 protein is CASSQDDRGLFF. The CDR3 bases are TGTGCCAGCAGCCAAGATGACAGGGGGCTGTTTTTT.

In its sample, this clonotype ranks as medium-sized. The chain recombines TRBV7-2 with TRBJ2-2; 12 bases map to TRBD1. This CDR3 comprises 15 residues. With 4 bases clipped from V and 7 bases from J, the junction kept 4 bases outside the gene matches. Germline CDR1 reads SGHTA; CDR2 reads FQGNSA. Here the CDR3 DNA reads TGTGCCAGCAGCTCCGGGACAGGGGGCTTCGGGGAGCTGTTTTTT. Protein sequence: CASSSGTGGFGELFF.

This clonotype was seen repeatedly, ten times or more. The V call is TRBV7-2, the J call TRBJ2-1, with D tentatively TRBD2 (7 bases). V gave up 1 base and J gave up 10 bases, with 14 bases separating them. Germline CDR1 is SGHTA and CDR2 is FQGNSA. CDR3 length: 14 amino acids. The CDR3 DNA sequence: TGTGCCAGCAGCTTAGTGGGAGGGGGGAACGAGCAGTTCTTC. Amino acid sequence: CASSLVGGGNEQFF.

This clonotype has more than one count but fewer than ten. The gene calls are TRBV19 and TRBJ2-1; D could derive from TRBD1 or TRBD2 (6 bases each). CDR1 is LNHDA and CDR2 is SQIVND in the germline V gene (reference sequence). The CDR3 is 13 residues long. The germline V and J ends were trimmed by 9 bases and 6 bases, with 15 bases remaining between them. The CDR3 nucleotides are TGTGCCAGCCACGGGGGCTATGGCAATGAGCAGTTCTTC. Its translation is CASHGGYGNEQFF.

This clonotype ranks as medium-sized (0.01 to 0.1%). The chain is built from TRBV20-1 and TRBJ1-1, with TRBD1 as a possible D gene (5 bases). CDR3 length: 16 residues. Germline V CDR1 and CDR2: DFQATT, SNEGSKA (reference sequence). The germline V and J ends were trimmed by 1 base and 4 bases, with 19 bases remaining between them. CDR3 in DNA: TGCAGTGCTAGAGCCCGGCCAGGGTCTGTATCCACTGAAGCTTTCTTT. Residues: CSARARPGSVSTEAFF.

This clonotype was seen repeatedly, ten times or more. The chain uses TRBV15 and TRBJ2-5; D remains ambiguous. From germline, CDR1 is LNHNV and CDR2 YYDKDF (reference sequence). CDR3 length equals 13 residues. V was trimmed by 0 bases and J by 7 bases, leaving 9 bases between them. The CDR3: CATSRDPLGTQYF. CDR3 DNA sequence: TGTGCCACCAGCAGAGATCCCTTGGGGACCCAGTACTTC.

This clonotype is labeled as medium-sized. Here the CDR3 DNA reads TGTGCCAGCAGCCATACTAGCGGGGGCGCCGGGGAGCTGTTTTTT. Its translation: CASSHTSGGAGELFF. The rearrangement links TRBV7-2 to TRBJ2-2, with 11 bases lining up with TRBD2. Germline V CDR1 and CDR2: SGHTA, FQGNSA. This CDR3 comprises 15 residues. J lost 6 bases, V lost 5 bases, and 5 bases had no gene match.

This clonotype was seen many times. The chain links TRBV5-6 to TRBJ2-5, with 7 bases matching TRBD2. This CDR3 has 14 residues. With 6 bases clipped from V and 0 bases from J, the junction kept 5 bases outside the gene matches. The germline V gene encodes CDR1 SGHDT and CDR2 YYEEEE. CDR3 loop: CASTQRGYQETQYF. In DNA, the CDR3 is TGTGCCAGCACCCAGCGGGGCTACCAAGAGACCCAGTACTTC.